This TCR beta chain was recorded in a study of T cell clonotyping in hematopoietic cell transplantation. Across the study: Recipients' pretransplant samples followed cytoreduction.

Documented time point: recipient sample about 28 days before transplant, after cytoreduction. Only in-frame clones appear in the TCRdb table, and some are missing; sequencing was by immunoSEQ multiplex PCR. The sample contains roughly 27,000 clones, 80% to 90% of which appear only once. The CDR3 is 15 amino acids. The germline V gene has CDR1 SGHTA and CDR2 FQGNSA. The V end was cut by 0 bases, the J end by 0 bases, with 7 bases between. In this sample, this clone turned up once. This material consisted of peripheral blood mononuclear cells, taken before stem cell transplant. The origin of this receptor is a woman in her fifties or sixties with acute myeloid leukemia. Some clones in this sample may be carry-over from other donors' samples. The chain is built from TRBV7-2 and TRBJ2-3; D is unresolved. As DNA, the CDR3 is TGTGCCAGCAGCTTAGCGGTCTCTAGCACAGATACGCAGTATTTT. Translated, it gives CASSLAVSSTDTQYF.